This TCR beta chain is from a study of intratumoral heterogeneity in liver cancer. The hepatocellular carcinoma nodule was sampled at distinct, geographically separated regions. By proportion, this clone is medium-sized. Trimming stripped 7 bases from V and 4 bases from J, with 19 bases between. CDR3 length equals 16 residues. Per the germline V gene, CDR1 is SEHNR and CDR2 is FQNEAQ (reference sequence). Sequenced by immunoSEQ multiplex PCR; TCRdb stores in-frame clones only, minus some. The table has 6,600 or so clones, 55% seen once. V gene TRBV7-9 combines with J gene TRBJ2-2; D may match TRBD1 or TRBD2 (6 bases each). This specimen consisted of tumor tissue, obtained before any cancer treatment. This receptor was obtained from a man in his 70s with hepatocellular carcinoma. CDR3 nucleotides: TGTGCCAGCACCGTCGGAGGGGGGTCGAGCACCGGGGAGCTGTTTTTT. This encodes CASTVGGGSSTGELFF.